This T cell receptor beta chain originates from a study of blood T cell repertoires in COVID-19. There are 14 residues in the CDR3. With 8 bases removed from V and 0 bases from J, the gap between germline ends came to 11 bases. Germline CDR1 MNHEY, CDR2 SVGAGI. Data came from immunoSEQ multiplex PCR; TCRdb stores just in-frame clones and leaves some out. The table has some 360,000 clones, around nine tenths seen once; the top ten hold 1%. The specimen was PBMCs or T cells enriched from blood (not recorded which). The source of this sequence is a woman aged 25 to 39 who had been exposed to COVID-19. V is TRBV6-5 and J is TRBJ1-3; perhaps TRBD1 as D (5 bases). The CDR3 here is CASGEGFSGNTIYF. The CDR3 nucleotides are TGTGCCAGCGGGGAGGGGTTCTCTGGAAACACCATATATTTT.